The next 27 T cell receptor beta chains were all read from a single sample in a study of response to subunit inactivated influenza vaccine. TCRdb recomputed calls from the RT-PCR reads with MiXCR, one row per CDR3 protein. The data show about 700,000 distinct CDR3 sequences, 15% to 18% seen once. The sample here was PBMCs from blood, taken 11 to 12 days after vaccination. These receptors were obtained from a middle-aged man who received an inactivated influenza vaccine.

The sample holds a few counts of this clonotype. The chain uses TRBV6-1 and TRBJ2-2, with D unresolved. Trimming pared 7 bases from V and 1 base from J, leaving 10 bases between. Per germline, CDR1 MNHNS and CDR2 SASEGT. The CDR3 loop spans 14 amino acids. The CDR3 DNA sequence: TGTGCCAGCATCGAGTTCCAGAACACCGGGGAGCTGTTTTTT. Protein product: CASIEFQNTGELFF.

This chain connects TRBV20-1 to TRBJ2-3; TRBD1 matches at 7 bases. The V gene's germline CDR1 is DFQATT and CDR2 SNEGSKA (reference sequence). Trimming took 4 bases from V and 1 from J; bases not matched to a gene: 8. There are 15 residues in the CDR3. CDR3 loop: CSAIYRGSGTDTQYF. The DNA of the CDR3 is TGCAGTGCTATATACAGGGGCTCGGGCACAGATACGCAGTATTTT.

This chain joins TRBV20-1 and TRBJ2-1; tentatively, D is TRBD2 (6 bases). CDR3 length: 14 amino acids. Germline V gene sequence: CDR1 DFQATT, CDR2 SNEGSKA (reference sequence). The V end lost 0 bases, the J end lost 9 bases, and 15 bases lay between the germline ends. The CDR3 protein is CSARDPREFLEQFF. The CDR3, as DNA: TGCAGTGCTAGAGATCCCCGGGAGTTTCTTGAGCAGTTCTTC.

In this sample, this clonotype turned up many times. V gene TRBV6-1 combines with J gene TRBJ1-5; 9 bases map to TRBD1. V was pared by 10 bases and J by 5 bases, with 6 bases of the junction left unmatched. The CDR3 contains 13 residues. Per germline, CDR1 MNHNS and CDR2 SASEGT. The CDR3 bases are TGTGCCACTTCGGGACAGGGCTATCAGCCCCAGCATTTT. Its protein is CATSGQGYQPQHF.

This clonotype was found a few times. This rearrangement joins TRBV6-2 or TRBV6-3 to TRBJ1-1; no clear D gene. In germline, CDR1 is MNHEY, CDR2 SVGEGT. The CDR3 loop spans 13 amino acids. Trimming cost V 8 bases and J 2 bases, with 12 bases left between them. The CDR3 bases are TGTGCCAGCTACCCCGACGGCAACACTGAAGCTTTCTTT. It yields the protein CASYPDGNTEAFF.

This clonotype was seen a handful of times. V and J are TRBV5-1 and TRBJ2-3, with unresolved D. V was cut by 3 bases and J by 2 bases, with 4 bases left in between. This CDR3 is 12 amino acids long. Germline lookup yields CDR1 SGHRS and CDR2 YFSETQ. CDR3 DNA sequence: TGCGCCAGCAGCTGGAACACAGATACGCAGTATTTT. It specifies CASSWNTDTQYF.

This clonotype was detected many times. The chain uses TRBV3-1 and TRBJ2-1, with 12 bases aligning to TRBD2. V dropped 1 base and J dropped 3; count of bases not matched to a gene: 4. CDR1 LGHDT and CDR2 YNNKEL come from the germline V gene (reference sequence). CDR3 length: 17 amino acids. CDR3 amino acids: CASSQGGGLAGYNEQFF. In DNA form, the CDR3 reads TGTGCCAGCAGCCAAGGCGGGGGACTAGCGGGCTACAATGAGCAGTTCTTC.

The V gene is TRBV7-2, the J gene TRBJ2-7; no clear D. The CDR3 runs 14 residues. V was cut by 4 bases and J by 2 bases, with 12 bases left in between. Germline-derived CDR1 and CDR2 are SGHTA and FQGNSA. CDR3 sequence (DNA): TGTGCCAGCAGCTCGCGGCGTGGGCCCTACGAGCAGTACTTC. It is translated as CASSSRRGPYEQYF.

At least ten counts were recorded for this clonotype. The CDR3 bases are TGTGCCAGCTCAATAAACGGCGGGTCCAATGAGCAGTTCTTC. Amino acid sequence: CASSINGGSNEQFF. The rearrangement links TRBV18 to TRBJ2-1; tentative D call: TRBD2 (5 bases). The CDR3 sequence is 14 residues long. The germline V and J ends were trimmed by 5 bases and 6 bases, with 14 bases remaining between them. Germline CDR1 is KGHSH and CDR2 is LQKENI.

The chain has TRBV5-1 and TRBJ2-3, with 14 bases that match TRBD2. The V and J ends lost 3 bases and 7 bases, in that order; junction bases with no gene match: 7. The germline V gene has CDR1 SGHRS and CDR2 YFSETQ. The CDR3 covers 16 residues. CDR3 in DNA: TGCGCCAGCAGCTCTGGGACTAGCGGGGGCCTAAATACGCAGTATTTT. Its protein product is CASSSGTSGGLNTQYF.

This clonotype was recorded a few times. CDR3 sequence: CSAVQPGMNYGYTF. CDR3 nucleotide sequence: TGCAGTGCTGTACAGCCAGGGATGAACTATGGCTACACCTTC. J is TRBJ1-2 and V is TRBV20-1, with D possibly matching TRBD1 (5 bases). Germline V gene sequence: CDR1 DFQATT, CDR2 SNEGSKA (reference sequence). The CDR3 sequence is 14 residues long. V lost 5 bases and J lost 2, with 15 bases in between.

This sequence joins TRBV6-1 and TRBJ2-1; 7 nucleotides align to TRBD2. Unmatched junction bases numbered 9, after V lost 7 bases and J lost 6 bases. The CDR3 has 14 amino acids. The germline V gene encodes CDR1 MNHNS and CDR2 SASEGT. The CDR3 here is CASTTRDYSNEQFF. The CDR3 DNA is TGTGCCAGCACAACCCGGGACTATTCCAATGAGCAGTTCTTC.

A word on this clonotype: The germline gene is not matched at one end of the junction; a read error may be the cause. The chain combines TRBV20-1 with TRBJ2-2; perhaps D is TRBD1 or TRBD2 (5 bases each). CDR3 length equals 15 residues. CDR1 is DFQATT, CDR2 SNEGSKA, per germline (reference sequence). The CDR3 DNA follows: TGCAGTGGGCGAACGGGGCTACCGAAGACCGGGGAGCTGTTTTTT. This sequence encodes CSGRTGLPKTGELFF.

This clonotype has more than one count but fewer than ten. The genes are TRBV4-3 and TRBJ2-2; no reliable D call. The germline V gene has CDR1 LGHNA and CDR2 YSLEER. This CDR3 contains 17 residues. With 6 bases removed from V and 1 base from J, the gap between germline ends came to 18 bases. The CDR3 nucleotides read TGCGCCAGCAGTAGGGATTTAGTAGCAGGGAACACCGGGGAGCTGTTTTTT. Its protein is CASSRDLVAGNTGELFF.

In its sample, this clonotype was seen a few times. The V and J genes are TRBV7-2 and TRBJ2-5, with 7 bases matching TRBD1. Per the germline V gene, CDR1 is SGHTA and CDR2 is FQGNSA. This CDR3 is 13 amino acids long. V trimming: 5 bases; J trimming: 7 bases; junction bases outside the gene matches: 7. CDR3 bases: TGTGCCAGCAGCCTTGAGACAGGGCGGACCCAGTACTTC. Translation: CASSLETGRTQYF.

This clonotype was recorded a few times. V is TRBV20-1 and J is TRBJ2-3; tentatively, D is TRBD2 (6 bases). Looked up from germline, CDR1 is DFQATT and CDR2 is SNEGSKA (reference sequence). Trimming cost V 0 bases and J 0 bases, with 13 bases left between them. CDR3 size: 16 residues. The CDR3 here is CSARDFRGASTDTQYF. In nucleotides, the CDR3 is TGCAGTGCTAGAGATTTCCGCGGGGCTAGCACAGATACGCAGTATTTT.

This rearrangement joins TRBV7-8 to TRBJ1-5, with D uncertain. The CDR3 covers 16 residues. Trimming removed 1 base at V and 0 bases at J, with 10 bases between. Germline values: CDR1 SGHVS, CDR2 FQNEAQ. The CDR3 loop is CASSLEGFLSNQPQHF. In DNA form, the CDR3 reads TGTGCCAGCAGCTTAGAGGGATTTCTTAGCAATCAGCCCCAGCATTTT.

The rearrangement uses TRBV29-1 and TRBJ1-2; 7 positions agree with TRBD1. With 7 bases clipped from V and 4 bases from J, the junction kept 12 bases outside the gene matches. This CDR3 spans 14 amino acids. In germline, CDR1 is SQVTM, CDR2 ANQGSEA. The CDR3 loop is CSAADRAAFYGYTF. CDR3 in DNA: TGCAGCGCTGCCGACAGGGCGGCCTTCTATGGCTACACCTTC.

The chain couples TRBV20-1 to TRBJ2-5; D not certain. The ends were cut back, 5 bases at V and 3 bases at J, with 28 bases in the middle. There are 18 residues in the CDR3. Germline CDR1 DFQATT, CDR2 SNEGSKA (reference sequence). CDR3 in amino acids: CSAQVSGLQASSKETQYF. DNA of the CDR3: TGCAGTGCTCAGGTTTCGGGTTTACAAGCGTCTTCTAAAGAGACCCAGTACTTC.

The table lists this clonotype with a few counts. The chain is built from TRBV11-2 and TRBJ2-1, with a weak D call TRBD1 (7 bases). V lost 7 bases and J 8 bases, leaving 24 bases between the germline ends. CDR3 length: 16 amino acids. Germline CDR1 SGHAT, CDR2 FQNNGV. The CDR3 loop reads CASTRGAGPLVDEQFF. The DNA for the CDR3 is TGTGCCAGCACCAGGGGGGCAGGGCCCCTGGTAGATGAGCAGTTCTTC.

This clonotype was counted a few times. V gene TRBV6-5 combines with J gene TRBJ2-3; no clear D. Germline V gene data show CDR1 as MNHEY and CDR2 as SVGAGI. The CDR3 extends over 15 amino acids. Trimming took off 0 bases at V and 2 bases at J, with 9 bases between the two ends. The CDR3 bases are TGTGCCAGCAGTTACTCTGGGCAGCTCACAGATACGCAGTATTTT. Translating gives CASSYSGQLTDTQYF.

The chain carries TRBV10-3 and TRBJ2-6; no clear D gene. Deletions cut 4 bases from V and 0 bases from J, with 4 bases between. Germline lookup yields CDR1 ENHRY and CDR2 SYGVKD. This CDR3 is built from 14 residues. The CDR3 sequence is CAISVYSGANVLTF. Here the CDR3 DNA reads TGTGCCATCAGTGTGTACTCTGGGGCCAACGTCCTGACTTTC.

The genes are TRBV27 and TRBJ2-3, with 7 nucleotides matching TRBD2. The CDR3 spans 15 residues. V gave up 1 base and J gave up 2 bases; unmatched junction bases: 3. CDR1 MNHEY and CDR2 SMNVEV come from the germline V gene (reference sequence). The CDR3 coding sequence is TGTGCCAGCAGTTTATATGCGGGGGTCACAGATACGCAGTATTTT. It translates to CASSLYAGVTDTQYF.

V is TRBV7-8 and J is TRBJ2-2; TRBD2 matches 7 bases. The CDR3 covers 17 residues. The J segment lost 3 bases and the V segment lost 6 bases, leaving 13 bases of the junction unmatched. The germline V gene encodes CDR1 SGHVS and CDR2 FQNEAQ. The DNA for the CDR3 is TGTGCCAGCAGTTACCTCTTGGGGGGGTCCGACACCGGGGAGCTGTTTTTT. Its translation is CASSYLLGGSDTGELFF.

This clonotype appeared a few times. The chain links TRBV10-3 to TRBJ2-1; a weak D match, TRBD2 (6 bases). CDR1 is ENHRY and CDR2 is SYGVKD in the germline V gene. V lost 0 bases to trimming and J lost 7 bases, with 16 bases between them. The CDR3 spans 16 residues. The CDR3 bases are TGTGCCATCAGTGAGTCGGAGGCGGGACCGACTAATGAGCAGTTCTTC. Translated: CAISESEAGPTNEQFF.

V gene TRBV7-2 combines with J gene TRBJ2-5, with D maybe TRBD2 (5 bases). The germline gives CDR1 SGHTA, CDR2 FQGNSA. With 3 bases removed from V and 5 bases from J, the gap between germline ends came to 10 bases. The CDR3 contains 13 residues. As DNA, the CDR3 is TGTGCCAGCAGCTTTCTAGCTAGGGAGACCCAGTACTTC. Translating it yields CASSFLARETQYF.

The chain is built from TRBV6-1 and TRBJ1-4; 7 nucleotides agree with TRBD1. The germline V gene encodes CDR1 MNHNS and CDR2 SASEGT. This CDR3 is 15 amino acids long. Losses at the gene ends were 4 bases for V and 3 bases for J; bases not matched to a gene: 5. CDR3 bases: TGTGCCAGCAGTGTTGACAGGGTCGCTAATGAAAAACTGTTTTTT. Protein product: CASSVDRVANEKLFF.